Listed below are T cell receptor beta chains from one sample, sequenced in a study of OX40 agonist ivuxolimab in advanced cancers. TCRdb's copy holds only in-frame clones and misses some; the assay was immunoSEQ multiplex PCR. The table lists approximately 61,000 clones, 65% to 85% of them singletons. Sequencing was performed on CD4+ or CD8+ T cells sorted from blood, taken in a trial of the OX40 agonist ivuxolimab. Receptors were obtained from an adult with an advanced solid tumor such as melanoma, head and neck, liver or kidney cancer. Both conserved end residues are part of each CDR3. The order of the fields is V gene, J gene, CDR3 length, CDR3 protein.

TRBV19	TRBJ2-1	17	CASRSTRAGSSYNEQFF
TRBV9	TRBJ2-1	17	CASSVGVPPSTYNEQFF
TRBV5-1	TRBJ2-1	17	CASSFVTRTTDNNEQFF
TRBV7-9	TRBJ2-3	14	CASSPRRGSDTQYF
TRBV7-7	TRBJ2-5	14	CASSFRLKGGAQYF
TRBV25-1	TRBJ1-2	11	CASSDTYGYTF
TRBV6-1	TRBJ1-1	13	CASSPEWTTEAFF
TRBV5-1	TRBJ2-5	15	CASSLGGTGEETQYF
TRBV6-5	TRBJ2-1	16	CASSYSGSGTYNEQFF
TRBV27	TRBJ1-4	16	CASSPLGQGMGEKLFF
TRBV15	TRBJ2-7	14	CATRQQGAGYEQYF
TRBV7-2	TRBJ2-5	15	CASSVMLAGRETQYF
TRBV5-4	TRBJ1-5	13	CASSPDGIQPQHF
TRBV2	TRBJ2-2	15	CASSRGSVNTGELFF
TRBV5-1	TRBJ2-1	16	CASSLETSGGYNEQFF
TRBV6-6	TRBJ2-7	15	CASSYPGSLGYEQYF
TRBV21-1	TRBJ1-1	13	CATLQGAGTEAFF
TRBV21-1	TRBJ1-4	16	CASSKEKGTTNEKLFF
TRBV9	TRBJ1-3	15	CASTLALTPGNTIYF
TRBV4-2	NA	15	CASSQDAGLVYEQYF
TRBV5-5	TRBJ1-5	15	CASSLGGQNNQPQHF
TRBV30	TRBJ2-3	11	CAWSAADTQYF
TRBV9	TRBJ2-2	16	CASSVRGGGNTGELFF
TRBV23-1	TRBJ2-7	15	CASSNSGGGTYEQYF
TRBV9	TRBJ1-2	15	CASSATGPRDYGYTF
TRBV11-2	TRBJ2-2	16	CASSLFAGEFVGELFF
TRBV21-1	TRBJ2-2	21	CASSKGRLAGGCPGDTGELFF
TRBV5-4	TRBJ1-6	14	CASSGRNRGSPLHF
TRBV18	TRBJ2-5	15	CASSPFITGEETQYF
TRBV2	TRBJ1-2	12	CASQDSHYGYTF
TRBV9	TRBJ2-5	14	CASSAGGSQETQYF
TRBV13	TRBJ1-2	12	CASSFGTYGYTF
TRBV6-5	TRBJ1-1	12	CASGPLNTEAFF
TRBV5-6	TRBJ1-2	15	CASSPNRGDAYGYTF
TRBV29-1	TRBJ2-2	15	CSVYRLSANTGELFF
TRBV13	TRBJ2-4	13	CASSPRLAGVQYF
TRBV5-1	TRBJ2-1	15	CASSLGGTSYNEQFF
TRBV5-1	TRBJ2-5	15	CASSPQWGGQETQYF
TRBV5-1	TRBJ1-1	15	CASSPPPGTPSPTFF
TRBV7-8	TRBJ1-2	15	CASSPAGDTNYGYTF